These 14 T cell receptor beta chains share one sample of origin, sequenced in a study of cytomegalovirus exposure and HLA in healthy donors. Only in-frame clones appear in the TCRdb table, and some are missing; sequencing was by immunoSEQ multiplex PCR. The sample lists over 150,000 clones, 85% occurring once. Sequences were obtained from PBMCs. These receptors were obtained from a man aged 18 to 29 in good health and CMV-seropositive.

The J gene is TRBJ2-4, the V gene TRBV5-8; 16 positions agree with TRBD2. CDR3 length: 20 residues. The germline V gene encodes CDR1 SGHTS and CDR2 YDEGEE. Losses at the gene ends were 0 bases for V and 1 base for J; bases not matched to a gene: 7. CDR3 residues: CASSLVLGLAGGPAKNIQYF. CDR3 sequence (DNA): TGTGCCAGCAGCTTGGTCCTGGGACTAGCGGGAGGGCCCGCCAAAAACATTCAGTACTTC.

The rearrangement joins TRBV6-1 to TRBJ1-5; no clear D. Germline V gene lookup returns CDR1 MNHNS and CDR2 SASEGT. Trimming took 6 bases from V and 7 from J, leaving 13 bases between them. The CDR3 is 13 amino acids. CDR3: CASRVQILQPQHF. DNA for the CDR3: TGTGCCAGCAGGGTTCAGATCTTACAGCCCCAGCATTTT.

The gene calls are TRBV5-1 and TRBJ2-2; 7 nucleotides agree with TRBD1. V trimming: 2 bases; J trimming: 4 bases; junction bases outside the gene matches: 5. The germline CDR1 and CDR2 sequences are SGHRS and YFSETQ. The CDR3 is 15 amino acids. The CDR3 loop reads CASSFMTGITGELFF. CDR3 in DNA: TGCGCCAGCAGCTTCATGACAGGGATCACCGGGGAGCTGTTTTTT.

CDR3 sequence reads: CASSVRLATNQPQHF. Here the CDR3 DNA reads TGTGCCAGCAGTGTCCGACTGGCGACCAATCAGCCCCAGCATTTT. This chain joins TRBV6-1 and TRBJ1-5; D uncertain. Germline CDR1 is MNHNS and CDR2 is SASEGT. V was shortened by 4 bases and J by 3 bases, with 13 bases between the two germline ends. The CDR3 is 15 amino acids.

The CDR3 nucleotides are TGCGCCAGCAGCTTGGCCGGGACAAGGCAAAATTCACCCCTCCACTTT. Its protein product is CASSLAGTRQNSPLHF. The chain uses TRBV5-1 and TRBJ1-6; possible D gene TRBD1, 6 bases. This CDR3 comprises 16 residues. V was clipped by 0 bases and J by 7 bases, with 14 bases between them. Germline V gene lookup returns CDR1 SGHRS and CDR2 YFSETQ.

The J gene is TRBJ2-5, the V gene TRBV27, with a possible D match to TRBD1 (5 bases). This CDR3 spans 17 amino acids. Germline values: CDR1 MNHEY, CDR2 SMNVEV (reference sequence). V was clipped by 2 bases and J by 1 base, with 17 bases between them. This CDR3 is CASSLNGAGPIQETQYF. In nucleotides, the CDR3 is TGTGCCAGCAGTTTAAATGGCGCAGGGCCCATCCAAGAGACCCAGTACTTC.

The chain links TRBV6-1 to TRBJ2-3; 8 bases match TRBD2. Germline V gene sequence: CDR1 MNHNS, CDR2 SASEGT. V dropped 2 bases and J dropped 5; count of bases not matched to a gene: 6. The CDR3 contains 15 residues. DNA of the CDR3: TGTGCCAGCAGTGAAATGGGCGGGAGGAGAGATACGCAGTATTTT. Amino acids: CASSEMGGRRDTQYF.

The chain employs TRBV5-1 and TRBJ2-7; 9 bases fit TRBD1. Trimming took 0 bases from V and 5 from J; bases not matched to a gene: 3. The CDR3 extends over 14 amino acids. CDR1 is SGHRS, CDR2 YFSETQ, per germline. The DNA for the CDR3 is TGCGCCAGCAGCTTGGAGGGACAGGGTGACGAGCAGTACTTC. It yields the protein CASSLEGQGDEQYF.

This clone was detected once. The gene calls are TRBV6-6 and TRBJ1-2, with D tentatively TRBD1 (6 bases). CDR3 size: 13 residues. Germline V CDR1 and CDR2: MNHNY, SVGAGI (reference sequence). Trimming stripped 7 bases from V and 8 bases from J, with 17 bases between. Here the CDR3 DNA reads TGTGCCAGCACCGGACAACAGGGCGGAGGCTACACCTTC. Amino acids: CASTGQQGGGYTF.

This clone came up once. This chain uses TRBV18 with TRBJ2-7; 7 bases map to TRBD1. The CDR3 has 16 residues. Trimming removed 2 bases from V and 2 bases from J; junction bases left unmatched: 9. Germline V gene data show CDR1 as KGHSH and CDR2 as LQKENI. For the CDR3, the DNA is TGTGCCAGCTCACCAAACAGGGGACAAGGGGCCTACGAGCAGTACTTC. Translated: CASSPNRGQGAYEQYF.

The CDR3 protein is CASSLLLGGNEQFF. The CDR3, as DNA: TGTGCCAGCAGCTTATTACTCGGGGGGAATGAGCAGTTCTTC. The chain uses TRBV7-3 and TRBJ2-1; 7 positions match TRBD2. Looked up from germline, CDR1 is SGHTA and CDR2 is FQGTGA. The V segment lost 2 bases and the J segment 7 bases; nucleotides outside the gene matches: 5. CDR3 length equals 14 residues.

The CDR3 DNA follows: TGTGCCAGCTCTAGGGGGACCCATGAAAAACTGTTTTTT. Encoded protein: CASSRGTHEKLFF. The rearrangement uses TRBV27 and TRBJ1-4; D perhaps matches TRBD1 (6 bases). V was trimmed by 8 bases and J by 6 bases, leaving 13 bases between them. The length of the CDR3 is 13 residues. CDR1 and CDR2 from the germline V gene are MNHEY and SMNVEV (reference sequence).

The chain couples TRBV18 to TRBJ1-4, with 8 bases aligning to TRBD1. Germline CDR1 reads KGHSH; CDR2 reads LQKENI. The ends lost 0 bases at V and 13 bases at J; junction bases unmatched: 16. The CDR3 runs 17 residues. The CDR3 reads CASSPPAGTGLVRGLFF. In nucleotides, the CDR3 is TGTGCCAGCTCACCACCGGCCGGGACAGGCCTTGTTAGGGGACTGTTTTTT.

J is TRBJ2-2 and V is TRBV4-1, with D unclear. Trimming shortened V by 4 bases and J by 4 bases, and 7 bases separated the two germline ends. The CDR3 length is 13 residues. Germline loops: CDR1 MGHRA, CDR2 YSYEKL. CDR3 nucleotides: TGCGCCAGCAGCCCCCCGGGCACCGGGGAGCTGTTTTTT. It translates to CASSPPGTGELFF.